This T cell receptor (beta chain) emerged from a study of T cell responses to AZD1222 COVID-19 vaccine. The protocol was immunoSEQ multiplex PCR, while the TCRdb copy is restricted to in-frame clones and leaves out a portion. The top ten hold 0.95% to 1.1% of the sample, which has about 220,000 clones, 93% seen once. Of note for this clone: As yet, its antigen is unknown.

Study-wide results and caveats: The donor cohort was predominantly white British with a female majority, and clonal diversity may have been underestimated. Spike-specific TCR breadth and depth were elevated following two AZD1222 doses.

The germline V gene encodes CDR1 MNHEY and CDR2 SVGAGI. This CDR3 has 13 residues. The rearrangement links TRBV6-5 to TRBJ2-7, with D unclear. The source was peripheral blood, collected on day 0 of MenACWY control vaccination. The sequence derives from an adult in good health. The CDR3 sequence is CVIRPHVFGEQYF. In nucleotides, the CDR3 is TGTGTCATAAGGCCACACGTCTTCGGCGAGCAGTACTTC.